This T cell receptor (beta chain) was sequenced for a study of blood T cell repertoires in COVID-19. Study details: The United States, Italy and Spain supplied acute and convalescent COVID-19 samples. From T cells, B-cell-depleted T cells, or PBMCs came the material, which was cDNA or gDNA.

V lost 6 bases to trimming and J lost 6 bases; unmatched junction nucleotides: 5. Germline CDR1 and CDR2: SGHTA and FQGNSA. The CDR3 runs 13 residues. This clone appeared once. Per the original methods: Amplified reference gene primers provided the basis for estimating nucleated cell counts. The table came from immunoSEQ multiplex PCR; TCRdb's copy has only in-frame clones and leaves some out. V and J calls and clone size come straight from that table; D and trimming were deduced from the DNA. The repertoire holds fewer than 45,000 clones, with just under 85% as singletons. The source is a man in his fifties or sixties with active COVID-19. The sample taken for sequencing was peripheral blood. V and J are TRBV7-2 and TRBJ2-7; 10 bases are a match to TRBD1. CDR3 loop: CASSPDRGREQYF. CDR3 DNA sequence: TGTGCCAGCAGTCCAGACAGGGGGCGCGAGCAGTACTTC.